The 8 T cell receptor beta chains listed next were all sequenced from one sample in a study of T cells in localized non-small cell lung cancer. Assay: immunoSEQ multiplex PCR; the TCRdb copy retains only in-frame clones and omits some. The sample contains approximately 41,000 clones, more than 70% of which appear only once. The material was peripheral blood, obtained before any cancer treatment. Source of these receptors: a female donor aged 60 or older with stage I squamous cell lung carcinoma.

V and J are TRBV4-3 and TRBJ2-6; D may be TRBD2 (6 bases). The CDR3 has 16 amino acids. V was pared by 2 bases and J by 0 bases, with 8 bases between. The germline V gene encodes CDR1 LGHNA and CDR2 YSLEER. CDR3: CASSQQGGSGANVLTF. DNA for the CDR3: TGCGCCAGCAGCCAACAGGGAGGCTCTGGGGCCAACGTCCTGACTTTC.

The chain carries TRBV11-3 and TRBJ2-7; possibly TRBD1 for D (6 bases). The CDR3 has 13 residues. V lost 1 base to trimming and J lost 11 bases, with 15 bases between them. CDR1 and CDR2 (germline): SGHNT, YENEEA. The CDR3 nucleotides read TGTGCCAGCAGCTTAGTAACAGGTGACAGGAAGTACTTC. As protein: CASSLVTGDRKYF.

The V gene is TRBV5-6, the J gene TRBJ2-7, with D possibly TRBD1 on 6 matching bases. This CDR3 spans 13 amino acids. V was pared by 4 bases and J by 1 base, with 9 bases between. Germline assignment: CDR1 SGHDT and CDR2 YYEEEE. The CDR3 here is CASSPDRSYEQYF. CDR3 DNA sequence: TGTGCCAGCAGCCCCGACAGGTCCTACGAGCAGTACTTC.

This clone was found a few times. The V call is TRBV30, the J call TRBJ1-2, with D possibly matching TRBD1 (5 bases). The CDR3 consists of 15 residues. Germline assignment: CDR1 GTSNPN and CDR2 SVGIG (reference sequence). V was cut by 6 bases and J by 3 bases, with 20 bases left in between. CDR3: CACLIEGMLYYGYTF. In DNA form, the CDR3 reads TGTGCCTGTCTTATTGAGGGGATGCTATACTATGGCTACACCTTC.

The chain employs TRBV11-2 and TRBJ1-3; D is possibly TRBD1 (5 bases). Germline V gives CDR1 SGHAT, CDR2 FQNNGV. The CDR3 totals 14 residues. V lost 3 bases, J lost 0 bases, and 6 bases lay in between. The DNA for the CDR3 is TGTGCCAGCAGCTTGACAGTCTCTGGAAACACCATATATTTT. This encodes CASSLTVSGNTIYF.

The chain couples TRBV10-1 to TRBJ2-7; the D is unclear. The germline V gene has CDR1 WNHNN and CDR2 SYGVQD (reference sequence). The V gene lost 7 bases and the J gene lost 7 bases, with 17 bases spanning the gap. The CDR3 covers 13 residues. As DNA, the CDR3 is TGCGCCAGCAACGTAGAGATCCCGCGGGAGCAGTACTTC. Encoded protein: CASNVEIPREQYF.

As regards this clone: The sample holds other DNA sequences that translate to the same CDR3. The CDR3 sequence: CASSLSAGRGEQYF. The DNA of the CDR3 is TGTGCCAGCAGTTTAAGCGCCGGGAGAGGCGAGCAGTACTTC. V and J are TRBV28 and TRBJ2-7; D possibly corresponds to TRBD2 (6 bases). Deletions cut 2 bases from V and 6 bases from J, with 14 bases between. Per germline, CDR1 MDHEN and CDR2 SYDVKM. The CDR3 has 14 residues.

V usage is TRBV7-3 and J usage is TRBJ2-1; no clear D gene. The CDR3 length is 14 residues. Germline CDR1 is SGHTA and CDR2 is FQGTGA. V was cut by 5 bases and J by 6 bases, with 14 bases left in between. The chain's CDR3 is CASSASGPGNEQFF. The CDR3 bases are TGTGCCAGCAGCGCGTCCGGGCCAGGCAATGAGCAGTTCTTC.